What follows describes a single TCR beta chain. Its antigen is unknown. The entry originates in a study of T cell clones after liver transplantation. Study in general: Without induction therapy, subjects received standard immunosuppression until 12-24 months post-transplant. Study observations and caveats: Donor-reactive sequences fell more than third party-reactive ones, suggesting partial deletion. Circulating graft-donor-reactive CD4 TCRbeta sequences fell significantly post-transplant in 5 of 8 subjects. Migration into the graft, not deletion, may explain lost graft donor-reactive T cells.

Method: immunoSEQ multiplex PCR; TCRdb's copy keeps in-frame clones and lacks some. This table has 80,000 or so clones, roughly 82% appearing once. The germline V gene encodes CDR1 SEHNR and CDR2 FQNEAQ (reference sequence). The germline V and J ends were trimmed by 7 bases and 1 base, with 10 bases remaining between them. This CDR3 is 13 amino acids long. The specimen comprised CD4+ T cells from blood, sampled roughly 3.5 years after liver transplant. This receptor was taken from a human patient who received a liver transplant. Some T cells may originate from the graft donor. V gene TRBV7-9 combines with J gene TRBJ2-5; D is unclear. The CDR3 sequence: CASTQSPQETQYF. The CDR3 nucleotides are TGTGCCAGCACTCAGAGTCCCCAAGAGACCCAGTACTTC.